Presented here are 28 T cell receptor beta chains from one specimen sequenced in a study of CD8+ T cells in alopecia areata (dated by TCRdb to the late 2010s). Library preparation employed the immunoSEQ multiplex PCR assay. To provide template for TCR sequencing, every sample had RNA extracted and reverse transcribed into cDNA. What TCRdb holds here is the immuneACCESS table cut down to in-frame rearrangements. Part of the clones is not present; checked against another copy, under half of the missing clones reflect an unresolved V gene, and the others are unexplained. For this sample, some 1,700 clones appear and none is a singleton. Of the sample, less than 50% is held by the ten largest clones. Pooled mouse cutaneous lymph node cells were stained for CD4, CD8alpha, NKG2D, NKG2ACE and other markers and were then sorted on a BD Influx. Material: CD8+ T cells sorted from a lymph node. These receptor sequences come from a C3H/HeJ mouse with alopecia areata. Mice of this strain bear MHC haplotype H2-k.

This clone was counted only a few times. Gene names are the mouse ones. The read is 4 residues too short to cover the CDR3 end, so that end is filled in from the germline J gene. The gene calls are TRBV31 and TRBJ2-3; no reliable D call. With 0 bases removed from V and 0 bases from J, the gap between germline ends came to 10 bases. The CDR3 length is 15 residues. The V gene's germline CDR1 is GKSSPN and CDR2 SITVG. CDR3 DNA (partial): TGTGCCTGGAGTCTAGCTCACTTTAGTGCAGAA. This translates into CAWSLAHFSAE. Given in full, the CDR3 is CAWSLAHFSAETLYF.

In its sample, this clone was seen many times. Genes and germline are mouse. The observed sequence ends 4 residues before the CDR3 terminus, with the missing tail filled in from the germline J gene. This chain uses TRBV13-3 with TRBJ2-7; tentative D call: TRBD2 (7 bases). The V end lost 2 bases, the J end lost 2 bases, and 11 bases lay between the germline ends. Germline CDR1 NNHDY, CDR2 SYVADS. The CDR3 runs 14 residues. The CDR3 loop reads CASSDRGAPYEQYF. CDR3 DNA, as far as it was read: TGTGCCAGCAGTGACCGGGGGGCCCCCTAT.

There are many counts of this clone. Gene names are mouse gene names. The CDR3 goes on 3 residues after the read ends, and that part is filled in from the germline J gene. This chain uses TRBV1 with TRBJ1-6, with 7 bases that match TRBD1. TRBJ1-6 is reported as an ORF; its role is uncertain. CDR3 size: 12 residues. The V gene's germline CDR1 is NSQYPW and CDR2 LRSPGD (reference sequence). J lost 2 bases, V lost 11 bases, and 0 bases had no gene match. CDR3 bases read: TGCACCGGGACAGCCTATAATTCGCCC. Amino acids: CTGTAYNSP. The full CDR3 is CTGTAYNSPLYF.

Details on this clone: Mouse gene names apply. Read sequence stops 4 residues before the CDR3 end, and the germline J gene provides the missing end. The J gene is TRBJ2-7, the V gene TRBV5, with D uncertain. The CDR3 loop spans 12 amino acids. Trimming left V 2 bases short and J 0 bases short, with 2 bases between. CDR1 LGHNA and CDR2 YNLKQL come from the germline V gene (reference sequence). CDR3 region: CASSQSSYEQYF. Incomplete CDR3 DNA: TGTGCCAGCAGCCAAAGCTCCTAT.

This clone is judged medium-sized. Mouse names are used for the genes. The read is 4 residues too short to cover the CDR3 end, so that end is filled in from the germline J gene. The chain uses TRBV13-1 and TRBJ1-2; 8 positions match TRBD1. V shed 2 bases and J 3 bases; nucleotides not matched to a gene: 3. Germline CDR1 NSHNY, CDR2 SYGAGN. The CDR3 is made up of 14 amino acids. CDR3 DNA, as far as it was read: TGTGCCAGCAGTGACAGGGGGCGGGACTCC. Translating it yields CASSDRGRDS. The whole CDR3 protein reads CASSDRGRDSDYTF.

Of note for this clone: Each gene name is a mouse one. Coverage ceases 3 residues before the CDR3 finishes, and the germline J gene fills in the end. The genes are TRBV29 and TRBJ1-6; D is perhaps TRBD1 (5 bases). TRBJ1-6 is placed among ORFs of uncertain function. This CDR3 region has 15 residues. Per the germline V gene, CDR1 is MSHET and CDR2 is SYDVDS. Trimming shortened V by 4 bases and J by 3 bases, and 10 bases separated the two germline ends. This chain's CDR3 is CASSSQGGYNSPLYF. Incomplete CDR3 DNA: TGTGCTAGCAGTTCCCAGGGAGGCTATAATTCGCCC.

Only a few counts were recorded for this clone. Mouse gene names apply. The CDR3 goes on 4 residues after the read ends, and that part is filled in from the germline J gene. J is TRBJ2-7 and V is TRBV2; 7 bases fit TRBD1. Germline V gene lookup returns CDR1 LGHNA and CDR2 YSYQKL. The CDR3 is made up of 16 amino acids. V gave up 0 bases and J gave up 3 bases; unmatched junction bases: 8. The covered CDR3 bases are TGTGCCAGCAGCCAAGAGCCCCTCGGGACAGACTAT. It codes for CASSQEPLGTDY. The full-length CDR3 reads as CASSQEPLGTDYEQYF.

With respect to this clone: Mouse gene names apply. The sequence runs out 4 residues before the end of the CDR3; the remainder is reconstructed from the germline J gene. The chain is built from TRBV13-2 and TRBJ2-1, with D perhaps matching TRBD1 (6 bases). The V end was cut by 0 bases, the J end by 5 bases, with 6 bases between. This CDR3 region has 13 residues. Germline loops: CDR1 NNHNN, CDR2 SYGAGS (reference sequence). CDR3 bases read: TGTGCCAGCGGTGATGGGACAGATGCT. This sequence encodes CASGDGTDA. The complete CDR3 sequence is CASGDGTDAEQFF.

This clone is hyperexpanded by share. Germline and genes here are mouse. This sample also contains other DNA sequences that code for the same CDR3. The covered CDR3 bases are TGCACCTGCAGTGCAGATTCCAGGGGCGTTAACTATGCT. Translation gives CTCSADSRGVNYA. In full, the CDR3 is CTCSADSRGVNYAEQFF. The V gene is TRBV1, the J gene TRBJ2-1; D is possibly TRBD1 (6 bases). The sequence runs out 4 residues before the end of the CDR3; the remainder is reconstructed from the germline J gene. The CDR3 sequence is 17 residues long. CDR1 is NSQYPW and CDR2 is LRSPGD in the germline V gene (reference sequence). Trimming shortened V by 0 bases and J by 0 bases, and 12 bases separated the two germline ends.

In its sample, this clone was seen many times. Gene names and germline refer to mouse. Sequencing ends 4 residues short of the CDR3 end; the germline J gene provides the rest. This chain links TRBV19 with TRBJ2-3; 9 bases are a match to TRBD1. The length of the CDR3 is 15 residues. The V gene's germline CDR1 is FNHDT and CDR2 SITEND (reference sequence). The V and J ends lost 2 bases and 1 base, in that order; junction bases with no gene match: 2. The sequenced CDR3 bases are TGTGCCAGCAGTATCCGGACAGGGGGTGCAGAA. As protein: CASSIRTGGAE. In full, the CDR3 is CASSIRTGGAETLYF.

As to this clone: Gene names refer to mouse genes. Incomplete CDR3 DNA: TGTGCCAGCGGTGATGCGGGGGGCGGGGCT. It translates to CASGDAGGGA. The entire CDR3 protein reads CASGDAGGGAEQFF. J is TRBJ2-1 and V is TRBV13-2; possible D gene TRBD2, 7 bases. Read coverage stops 4 residues before the CDR3 terminus; the germline J gene supplies the remainder. Germline V CDR1 and CDR2: NNHNN, SYGAGS (reference sequence). The CDR3 length is 14 residues.

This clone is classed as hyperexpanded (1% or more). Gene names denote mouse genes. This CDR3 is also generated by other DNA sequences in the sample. The CDR3 DNA, read in part, is TGTGCCAGCAGTCCCACTGGGGGCCAAGAC. This encodes CASSPTGGQD. The full CDR3 sequence reads CASSPTGGQDTQYF. This chain links TRBV19 with TRBJ2-5, with 8 nucleotides matching TRBD2. The read is 4 residues too short to cover the CDR3 end, so that end is filled in from the germline J gene. Germline V gene lookup returns CDR1 FNHDT and CDR2 SITEND (reference sequence). This CDR3 has 14 amino acids. V lost 4 bases to trimming and J lost 2 bases; unmatched junction nucleotides: 3.

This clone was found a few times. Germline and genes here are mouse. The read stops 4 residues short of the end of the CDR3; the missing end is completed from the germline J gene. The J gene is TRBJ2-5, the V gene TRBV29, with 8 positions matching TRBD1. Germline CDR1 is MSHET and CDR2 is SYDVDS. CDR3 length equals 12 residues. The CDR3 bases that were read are TGTGCTAGCAGGGGACAGGAGGAC. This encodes CASRGQED. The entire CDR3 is CASRGQEDTQYF.

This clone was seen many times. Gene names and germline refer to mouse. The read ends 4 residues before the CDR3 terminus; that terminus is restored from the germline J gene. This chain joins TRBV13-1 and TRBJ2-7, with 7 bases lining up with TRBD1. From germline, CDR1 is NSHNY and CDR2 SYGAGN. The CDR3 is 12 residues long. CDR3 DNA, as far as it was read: TGTGCCAGCAGTGGCAGGGGGTAT. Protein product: CASSGRGY. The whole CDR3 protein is CASSGRGYEQYF.

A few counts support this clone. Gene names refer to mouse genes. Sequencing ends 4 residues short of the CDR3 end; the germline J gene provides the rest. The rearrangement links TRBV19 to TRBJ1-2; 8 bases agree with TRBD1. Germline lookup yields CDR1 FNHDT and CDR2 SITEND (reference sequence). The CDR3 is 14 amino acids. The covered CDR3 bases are TGTGCCAGCAGTATGCGGGACAGGTCTCTC. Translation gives CASSMRDRSL. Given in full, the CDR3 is CASSMRDRSLDYTF.

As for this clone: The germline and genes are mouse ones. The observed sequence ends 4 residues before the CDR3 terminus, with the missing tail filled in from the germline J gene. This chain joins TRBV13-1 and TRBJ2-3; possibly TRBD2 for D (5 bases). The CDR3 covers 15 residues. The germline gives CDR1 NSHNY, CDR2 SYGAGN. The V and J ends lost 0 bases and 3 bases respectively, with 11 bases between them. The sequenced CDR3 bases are TGTGCCAGCAGTGATGCTTGGGGAGGAGCAGAA. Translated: CASSDAWGGAE. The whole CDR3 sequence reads CASSDAWGGAETLYF.

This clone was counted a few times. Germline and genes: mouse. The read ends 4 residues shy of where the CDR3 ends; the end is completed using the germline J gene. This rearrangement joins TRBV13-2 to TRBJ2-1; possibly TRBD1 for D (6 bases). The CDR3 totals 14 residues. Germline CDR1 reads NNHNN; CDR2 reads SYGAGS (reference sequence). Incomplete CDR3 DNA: TGTGCCAGCGGTGAGTACAGGGCGGAGGCT. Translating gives CASGEYRAEA. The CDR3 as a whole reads CASGEYRAEAEQFF.

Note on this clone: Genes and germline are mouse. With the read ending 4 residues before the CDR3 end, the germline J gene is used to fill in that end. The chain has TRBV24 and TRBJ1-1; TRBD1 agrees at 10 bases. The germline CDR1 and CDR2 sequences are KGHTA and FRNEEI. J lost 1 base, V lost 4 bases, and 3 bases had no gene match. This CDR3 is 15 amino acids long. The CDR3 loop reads CASSHDRGPNTEVFF. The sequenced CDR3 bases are TGTGCCAGCAGTCACGACAGGGGGCCGAACACA.

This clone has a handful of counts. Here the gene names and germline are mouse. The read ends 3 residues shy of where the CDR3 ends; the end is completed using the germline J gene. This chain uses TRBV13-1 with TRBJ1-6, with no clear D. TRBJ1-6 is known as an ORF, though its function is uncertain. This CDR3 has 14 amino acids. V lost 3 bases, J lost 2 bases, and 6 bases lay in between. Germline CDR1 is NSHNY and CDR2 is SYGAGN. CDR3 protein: CASSAPPYNSPLYF. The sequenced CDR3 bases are TGTGCCAGCAGTGCCCCTCCCTATAATTCGCCC.

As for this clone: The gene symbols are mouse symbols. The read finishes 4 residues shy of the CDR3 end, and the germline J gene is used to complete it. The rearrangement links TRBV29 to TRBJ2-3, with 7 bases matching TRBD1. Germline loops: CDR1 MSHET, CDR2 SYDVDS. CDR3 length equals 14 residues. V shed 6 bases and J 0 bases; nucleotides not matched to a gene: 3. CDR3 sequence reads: CASRWDSSAETLYF. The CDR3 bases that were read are TGTGCTAGCAGATGGGACAGTAGTGCAGAA.

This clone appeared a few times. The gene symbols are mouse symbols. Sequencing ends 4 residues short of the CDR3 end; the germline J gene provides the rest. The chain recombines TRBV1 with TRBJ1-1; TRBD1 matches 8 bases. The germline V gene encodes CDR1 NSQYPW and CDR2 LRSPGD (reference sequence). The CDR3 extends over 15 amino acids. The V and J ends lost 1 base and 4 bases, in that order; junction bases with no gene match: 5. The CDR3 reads CTCSAGTGTGTEVFF. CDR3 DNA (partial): TGCACCTGCAGTGCAGGGACAGGGACGGGCACA.

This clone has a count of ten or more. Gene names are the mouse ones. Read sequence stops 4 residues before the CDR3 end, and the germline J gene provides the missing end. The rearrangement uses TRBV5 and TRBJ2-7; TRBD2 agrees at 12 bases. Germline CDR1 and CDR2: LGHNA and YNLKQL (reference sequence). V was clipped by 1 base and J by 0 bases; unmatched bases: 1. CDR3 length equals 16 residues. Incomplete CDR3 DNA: TGTGCCAGCAGCCAAGGACTGGGGGGGCGCTCCTAT. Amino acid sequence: CASSQGLGGRSY. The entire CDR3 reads CASSQGLGGRSYEQYF.

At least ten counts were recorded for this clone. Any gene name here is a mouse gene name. CDR3 region: CASSLSVWGDRGSAETLYF. CDR3 DNA (partial): TGTGCTAGCAGTTTATCGGTGTGGGGAGACAGGGGTAGTGCAGAA. The chain couples TRBV29 to TRBJ2-3, with 8 bases aligning to TRBD1. The read falls 4 residues short of the CDR3 end, and the missing part is taken from the germline J gene. The V segment lost 0 bases and the J segment 0 bases; nucleotides outside the gene matches: 11. Germline loops: CDR1 MSHET, CDR2 SYDVDS. This CDR3 comprises 19 residues.

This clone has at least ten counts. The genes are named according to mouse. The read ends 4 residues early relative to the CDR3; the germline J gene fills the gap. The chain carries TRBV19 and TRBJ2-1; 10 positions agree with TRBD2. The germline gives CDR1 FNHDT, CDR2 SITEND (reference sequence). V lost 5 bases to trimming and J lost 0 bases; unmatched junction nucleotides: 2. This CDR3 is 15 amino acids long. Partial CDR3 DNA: TGTGCCAGCAGCACTGGGGGGGATAACTATGCT. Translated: CASSTGGDNYA. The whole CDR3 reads CASSTGGDNYAEQFF. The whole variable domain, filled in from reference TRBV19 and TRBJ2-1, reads GGIITQTPKFLIGQEGQKLTLKCQQNFNHDTMYWYRQDSGKGLRLIYYSITENDLQKGDLSEGYDASREKKSSFSLTVTSAQKNEMAVFLCASSTGGDNYAEQFFGPGTRLTVL.

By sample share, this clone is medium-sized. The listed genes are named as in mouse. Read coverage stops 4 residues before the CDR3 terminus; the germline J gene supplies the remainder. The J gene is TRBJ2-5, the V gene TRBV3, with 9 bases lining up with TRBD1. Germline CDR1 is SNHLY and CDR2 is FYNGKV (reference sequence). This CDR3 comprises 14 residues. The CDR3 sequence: CASSYGTGRDTQYF. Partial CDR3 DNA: TGTGCCAGCAGCTACGGGACAGGGCGGGAC.

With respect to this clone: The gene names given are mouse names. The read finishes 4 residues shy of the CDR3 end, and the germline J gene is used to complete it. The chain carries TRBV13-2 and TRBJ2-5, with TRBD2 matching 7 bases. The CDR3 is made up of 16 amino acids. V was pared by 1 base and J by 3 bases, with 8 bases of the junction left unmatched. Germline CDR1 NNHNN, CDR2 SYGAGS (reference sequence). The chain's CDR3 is CASGDPGRGGQDTQYF. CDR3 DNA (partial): TGTGCCAGCGGTGATCCGGGACGGGGGGGGCAAGAC.

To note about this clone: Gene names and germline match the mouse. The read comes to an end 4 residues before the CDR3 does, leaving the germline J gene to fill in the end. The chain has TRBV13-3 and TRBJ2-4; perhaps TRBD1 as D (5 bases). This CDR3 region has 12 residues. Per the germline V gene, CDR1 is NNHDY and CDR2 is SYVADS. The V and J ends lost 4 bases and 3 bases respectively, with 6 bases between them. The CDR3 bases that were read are TGTGCCAGCAGTAACAGGCAAAAC. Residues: CASSNRQN. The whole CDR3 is CASSNRQNTLYF.

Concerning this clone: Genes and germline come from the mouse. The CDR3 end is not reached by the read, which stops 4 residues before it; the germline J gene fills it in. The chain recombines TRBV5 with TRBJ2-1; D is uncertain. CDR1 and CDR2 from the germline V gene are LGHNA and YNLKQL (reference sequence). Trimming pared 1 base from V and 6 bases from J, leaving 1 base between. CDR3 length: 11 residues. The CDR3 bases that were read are TGTGCCAGCAGCCAAGTTGCT. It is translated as CASSQVA. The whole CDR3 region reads CASSQVAEQFF.